This T cell receptor (beta chain) derives from a study of T cell responses to AZD1222 COVID-19 vaccine. V shed 4 bases and J 2 bases; nucleotides not matched to a gene: 2. CDR3 length equals 14 residues. Germline V gene lookup returns CDR1 SGHRS and CDR2 YFSETQ. Clones were read by immunoSEQ multiplex PCR, and TCRdb kept only the in-frame ones, dropping some. The sample has around 97,000 clones; approximately 89% are singletons. Sequenced here: peripheral blood, sampled on day 0 of AZD1222 vaccination. This TCR derives from an adult in good health. This chain connects TRBV5-1 to TRBJ1-2; 10 bases line up with TRBD1. CDR3 nucleotide sequence: TGCGCCAGCAGCCCGGACAGGGGGAACTATGGCTACACCTTC. Amino acid sequence: CASSPDRGNYGYTF.